The entry below gives a single T cell receptor (beta chain) sequence along with its context. The CDR3 is made up of 14 amino acids. The germline V gene encodes CDR1 MNHEY and CDR2 SVGAGI. J lost 4 bases, V lost 5 bases, and 6 bases had no gene match. The data derive from a study of blood T cell repertoires in COVID-19. Overall study context: Donors in the United States, Italy and Spain gave samples during acute or convalescent COVID-19. Sample material is recorded as cDNA or gDNA derived from T cells, B-cell-depleted T cells, or PBMCs.

As processed by the authors: How many nucleated cells were present was estimated from reference gene primer amplification. Profiled with immunoSEQ multiplex PCR; TCRdb holds only in-frame clones, not every one. V, J and clone size were drawn from that table, and D and trimming were deduced from the DNA. The sample lists roughly 100,000 clones; around nine tenths were seen once. The sequenced sample consisted of peripheral blood. This receptor was identified in a human donor in a cohort sampled during active COVID-19. The V call is TRBV6-5, the J call TRBJ2-7; 9 nucleotides match TRBD1. The CDR3 region has the DNA TGTGCCAGCAGTAACACAGGGGGCTCATACGAGCAGTACTTC. Its translation is CASSNTGGSYEQYF.